This T cell receptor (beta chain) was retrieved from a study of T cell responses to AZD1222 COVID-19 vaccine. Study summary: Analyses pooled second doses at about 4 or about 12 weeks.

Sequenced by immunoSEQ multiplex PCR; TCRdb stores in-frame clones only, minus some. The table records roughly 70,000 clones, roughly 85% of them present only once. Findings of the study overall: Spike as a whole was targeted by vaccine-associated CD4 TCRs, dominant at 160-218 and 743-854. Nearly half of the spike-specific TCRs reportedly recognize variant regions that carry no mutations.

Details on this clone: Its antigen is currently unknown.

The CDR3 is made up of 15 amino acids. The trim removed 7 bases at V and 6 bases at J, leaving 7 bases unmatched. The germline gives CDR1 LNHDA, CDR2 SQIVND (reference sequence). The receptor was derived from an adult in good health. This material consisted of peripheral blood, taken on day 0 of AZD1222 vaccination. The genes are TRBV19 and TRBJ1-6; 9 bases map to TRBD1. CDR3 in amino acids: CASKRRTGANSPLHF. Here the CDR3 DNA reads TGTGCCAGTAAACGAAGGACAGGGGCTAATTCACCCCTCCACTTT.